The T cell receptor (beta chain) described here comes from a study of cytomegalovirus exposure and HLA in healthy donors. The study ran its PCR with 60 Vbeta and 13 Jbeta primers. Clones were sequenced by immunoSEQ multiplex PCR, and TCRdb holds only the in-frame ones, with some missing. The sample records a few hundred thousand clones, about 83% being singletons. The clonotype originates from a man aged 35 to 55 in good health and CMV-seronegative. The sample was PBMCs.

The CDR3 reads CASRTDIFTDTQYF. The CDR3 coding sequence is TGTGCCAGCAGGACAGATATTTTCACAGATACGCAGTATTTT. The rearrangement links TRBV27 to TRBJ2-3; the D gene is possibly TRBD1 (5 bases). Germline V lookup: CDR1 MNHEY, CDR2 SMNVEV (reference sequence). V lost 6 bases and J 2 bases, leaving 12 bases between the germline ends. The CDR3 is 14 residues long.